A single sample gave rise to the 26 T cell receptor beta chains below, sequenced in a study of blood T cells in healthy people across ages (dated by TCRdb to the mid-2010s). The library was made by 5' RACE. The instrument was an Illumina HiSeq 2500. A second about 6 to 11 cycle PCR used a sample-barcoded 5' primer and a J-beta primer mix. TCRdb trimmed the raw reads at Q25, called clones with MiXCR and kept productive beta chains. Identical CDR3 proteins give one entry, which carries the most common genes and DNA. A total of 380,000 or so distinct CDR3 sequences appear in this sample, 45% to 65% of them only once. The ten biggest clones cover around 50% of the sample. Material: blood. Receptors were obtained from a man aged 60 to 75 in good health.

The chain recombines TRBV7-2 with TRBJ2-1, with D possibly being TRBD2 (5 bases). This CDR3 spans 15 amino acids. The germline V gene has CDR1 SGHTA and CDR2 FQGNSA. V lost 1 base and J 7 bases, leaving 14 bases between the germline ends. The CDR3 DNA reads TGTGCCAGCAGCTTAGATGGAGAGAGGGTAAATGAGCAGTTCTTC. It codes for CASSLDGERVNEQFF. Full variable domain (remainder filled in from reference TRBV7-2 and TRBJ2-1): GAGVSQSPSNKVTEKGKDVELRCDPISGHTALYWYRQSLGQGLEFLIYFQGNSAPDKSGLPSDRFSAERTGGSVSTLTIQRTQQEDSAVYLCASSLDGERVNEQFFGPGTRLTVL.

The gene calls are TRBV9 and TRBJ2-2; no definite D call. The CDR3 covers 13 residues. Germline lookup yields CDR1 SGDLS and CDR2 YYNGEE. The V and J ends lost 3 bases and 5 bases respectively, with 8 bases between them. For the CDR3, the DNA is TGTGCCAGCAGCGGGCAGACAACCGGGGAGCTGTTTTTT. It specifies CASSGQTTGELFF.

The rearrangement uses TRBV2 and TRBJ1-2; perhaps TRBD1 as D (5 bases). This CDR3 has 15 amino acids. Germline loops: CDR1 SNHLY, CDR2 FYNNEI. Trimming took 3 bases from V and 4 from J, leaving 15 bases between them. The CDR3 protein is CASSDAVRVGYGYTF. CDR3 in DNA: TGTGCCAGCAGTGATGCGGTCAGGGTAGGCTATGGCTACACCTTC.

The rearrangement joins TRBV7-2 to TRBJ2-4; the D gene could be TRBD1 or TRBD2 (5 bases each). The J call may be mistaken, given a closer DNA end match to TRBJ2-7. Germline lookup yields CDR1 SGHTA and CDR2 FQGNSA. The CDR3 contains 19 residues. CDR3 DNA: TGTGCCAGCAGCTCCTGGGGCAGAGGGCAGAAGGGCCGCTTCTCCGAGCAGTACTTC. It specifies CASSSWGRGQKGRFSEQYF.

This clonotype was observed a handful of times. The V call is TRBV7-3, the J call TRBJ2-5, with TRBD1 matching over 7 bases. The CDR3 runs to 15 residues. Germline assignment: CDR1 SGHTA and CDR2 FQGTGA. J lost 3 bases, V lost 5 bases, and 9 bases had no gene match. As DNA, the CDR3 is TGTGCCAGCAGCCCGACAGGGTTGGGGGAAGAGACCCAGTACTTC. Its protein is CASSPTGLGEETQYF. The full variable domain, completed using reference TRBV7-3 and TRBJ2-5, is GAGVSQTPSNKVTEKGKYVELRCDPISGHTALYWYRQSLGQGPEFLIYFQGTGAADDSGLPNDRFFAVRPEGSVSTLKIQRTERGDSAVYLCASSPTGLGEETQYFGPGTRLLVL.

The chain employs TRBV7-8 and TRBJ2-3; perhaps TRBD2 as D (6 bases). V was pared by 5 bases and J by 0 bases, with 15 bases between. CDR1 is SGHVS and CDR2 is FQNEAQ in the germline V gene. The CDR3 spans 16 residues. The CDR3 spells CASSGRRGASTDTQYF. The CDR3, as DNA: TGTGCCAGCAGCGGGAGGCGGGGAGCTAGCACAGATACGCAGTATTTT.

This clonotype was seen only once. The J gene is TRBJ1-5, the V gene TRBV20-1; tentative D call: TRBD1 (6 bases). The CDR3 length is 14 residues. Germline assignment: CDR1 DFQATT and CDR2 SNEGSKA (reference sequence). The germline V and J ends were trimmed by 4 bases and 3 bases, with 13 bases remaining between them. CDR3 sequence: CSATRGPLNQPQHF. The CDR3 bases are TGCAGTGCTACCAGGGGACCCCTCAATCAGCCCCAGCATTTT.

Worth noting for this clonotype: This clone may be a read error of a much larger clone one base away. The gene calls are TRBV3-1 and TRBJ2-1; D ambiguous. Germline CDR1 and CDR2: LGHDT and YNNKEL (reference sequence). There are 14 residues in the CDR3. CDR3 coding DNA: TGTGCCAGCAGCCAGCGATCGGCTTCAAATGAGCGGTTCTTC. As protein: CASSQRSASNERFF.

The J gene is TRBJ2-5, the V gene TRBV27; D remains unclear. The J call may not be correct, given that the DNA end is closer to TRBJ2-7. Germline V CDR1 and CDR2: MNHEY, SMNVEV (reference sequence). The CDR3 is 14 residues long. The CDR3 spells CASSPHGLAYEQYF. CDR3 nucleotide sequence: TGTGCCAGCAGTCCCCACGGCCTAGCCTACGAGCAGTACTTC.

This clonotype was detected a few times. J is TRBJ2-3 and V is TRBV3-1; 12 positions agree with TRBD2. CDR3 length: 19 amino acids. V dropped 0 bases and J dropped 5; count of bases not matched to a gene: 12. The V gene's germline CDR1 is LGHDT and CDR2 YNNKEL (reference sequence). The DNA for the CDR3 is TGTGCCAGCAGCCAAGATCCTACCGGGACTAGCGGGCGGTTAGATACGCAGTATTTT. As protein: CASSQDPTGTSGRLDTQYF.

The rearrangement uses TRBV25-1 and TRBJ2-5; D possibly corresponds to TRBD2 (7 bases). V lost 5 bases, J lost 5 bases, and 12 bases lay in between. The CDR3 consists of 13 residues. Germline CDR1 is MGHDK and CDR2 is SYGVNS. This CDR3 reads CASSKGGVETQYF. The DNA of the CDR3 is TGTGCCAGCAGTAAGGGGGGGGTCGAGACCCAGTACTTC.

The chain uses TRBV3-1 and TRBJ2-3; D gene ambiguous. The CDR3 sequence is 12 residues long. Germline V lookup: CDR1 LGHDT, CDR2 YNNKEL (reference sequence). V lost 0 bases and J 6 bases, leaving 4 bases between the germline ends. CDR3 region: CASSQDVDTQYF. For the CDR3, the DNA is TGTGCCAGCAGCCAAGATGTGGATACGCAGTATTTT.

This clonotype was detected only once. The chain is built from TRBV27 and TRBJ1-5; 10 bases are shared with TRBD1. The CDR3 has 15 residues. CDR1 and CDR2 (germline): MNHEY, SMNVEV (reference sequence). The junction had 6 bases not matched to a gene; V was cut back by 6 bases and J by 4 bases. CDR3: CASRETGGPNQPQHF. The CDR3 DNA follows: TGTGCCAGCAGGGAGACAGGGGGCCCAAATCAGCCCCAGCATTTT.

The chain links TRBV29-1 to TRBJ2-7; TRBD1 is a possible D gene (5 bases). The ends were cut back, 6 bases at V and 6 bases at J, with 18 bases in the middle. The germline V gene encodes CDR1 SQVTM and CDR2 ANQGSEA. The length of the CDR3 is 13 residues. The CDR3 nucleotides read TGCAGCGTCTCCCTCGCAGGGCAAAGCGAGCAGTACTTC. Amino acids: CSVSLAGQSEQYF.

The chain recombines TRBV10-3 with TRBJ2-7, with 10 bases matching TRBD1. Per germline, CDR1 ENHRY and CDR2 SYGVKD. With 7 bases clipped from V and 4 bases from J, the junction kept 10 bases outside the gene matches. The CDR3 has 15 residues. Written as DNA, the CDR3 is TGTGCCATCATCTGGGACAGGGGCGTTGGTTACGAGCAGTACTTC. It codes for CAIIWDRGVGYEQYF.

Turning to this clonotype: No DNA is shown, since the ends of the CDR3 on it are uncertain; the CDR3 is the one TCRdb lists. The chain uses TRBV21-1 and TRBJ2-5; whether TRBD2, the table's D call, matches the DNA was not checked. TRBV21-1 is described as a pseudogene. From its first to its last residue, the CDR3 has 18 amino acids. The CDR3 sequence is CASSKVGWGASGLSEQYF.

This clonotype occurred many times. The V and J genes are TRBV5-1 and TRBJ2-3; D is perhaps TRBD1 (5 bases). Germline V gene lookup returns CDR1 SGHRS and CDR2 YFSETQ. The CDR3 loop spans 15 amino acids. V was shortened by 1 base and J by 2 bases, with 11 bases between the two germline ends. In DNA form, the CDR3 reads TGCGCCAGCAGCTTGACAGGAAACCCCACAGATACGCAGTATTTT. The encoded protein is CASSLTGNPTDTQYF.

With respect to this clonotype: One junction end does not reproduce the germline sequence, and a read error may be involved. This chain links TRBV20-1 with TRBJ2-6, with 7 bases identical to TRBD1. This CDR3 has 17 amino acids. The germline V gene encodes CDR1 DFQATT and CDR2 SNEGSKA (reference sequence). The CDR3 reads CGASPIQGLPGANVLTF. Written as DNA, the CDR3 is TGCGGTGCTAGTCCGATACAGGGGCTCCCTGGGGCCAACGTCCTGACTTTC.

Remarks on this clonotype: This clone may be a read error of a much larger clone one base away. The chain joins TRBV29-1 to TRBJ2-1; 7 bases are shared with TRBD1. V lost 8 bases and J lost 4; bases outside the gene matches: 8. CDR1 is SQVTM, CDR2 ANQGSEA, per germline. The CDR3 spans 13 residues. The CDR3 loop is CSMSSTGYNEQFF. The DNA of the CDR3 is TGCAGCATGAGCTCGACAGGGTACAATGAGCAGTTCTTC.

Only one count was recorded for this clonotype. Here the CDR3 reads CSARDLGPSQFF. CDR3 nucleotide sequence: TGCAGTGCTAGAGACCTAGGTCCTTCCCAGTTCTTC. This chain uses TRBV20-1 with TRBJ2-1; no reliable D call. Germline V gene sequence: CDR1 DFQATT, CDR2 SNEGSKA (reference sequence). The CDR3 sequence is 12 residues long. V lost 0 bases and J lost 13, with 13 bases in between.

The chain is built from TRBV20-1 and TRBJ2-5, with a tentative D call TRBD1 (5 bases). Germline V gives CDR1 DFQATT, CDR2 SNEGSKA (reference sequence). CDR3 size: 14 residues. Trimming left V 0 bases short and J 5 bases short, with 13 bases between. In DNA, the CDR3 is TGCAGTGCTAGAGACAGGGTTGGGGCGGAGACCCAGTACTTC. Encoded protein: CSARDRVGAETQYF.

The rearrangement joins TRBV20-1 to TRBJ2-1; 7 bases fit TRBD1. This CDR3 region has 17 residues. The germline V gene has CDR1 DFQATT and CDR2 SNEGSKA (reference sequence). Trimming at V came to 0 bases and at J to 4 bases, leaving 12 bases not matched to a gene. This chain's CDR3 is CSARDPGIRQGYNEQFF. The CDR3 DNA sequence: TGCAGTGCTAGAGATCCGGGCATAAGACAGGGATACAATGAGCAGTTCTTC.

The CDR3 DNA sequence: TGTGCCAGCAGTGTCGAGGACAGGTCGGGCAGAGCTTTCTTT. Protein sequence: CASSVEDRSGRAFF. This chain links TRBV28 with TRBJ1-1, with 7 nucleotides matching TRBD1. The length of the CDR3 is 14 residues. The germline V gene encodes CDR1 MDHEN and CDR2 SYDVKM. After removal of 5 bases from V and 10 bases from J, the junction contained 13 bases not matched to a gene.

This sequence joins TRBV3-1 and TRBJ1-2, with a tentative D call TRBD1 (6 bases). Trimming pared 4 bases from V and 7 bases from J, leaving 16 bases between. The CDR3 spans 14 residues. Germline assignment: CDR1 LGHDT and CDR2 YNNKEL (reference sequence). The CDR3 DNA reads TGTGCCAGCAGCCCCTCCACGGGGGGCTGTGGCTACACCTTC. Amino acids: CASSPSTGGCGYTF. The full variable domain, completed using reference TRBV3-1 and TRBJ1-2, is DTAVSQTPKYLVTQMGNDKSIKCEQNLGHDTMYWYKQDSKKFLKIMFSYNNKELIINETVPNRFSPKSPDKAHLNLHINSLELGDSAVYFCASSPSTGGCGYTFGSGTRLTVV.

The V and J genes are TRBV12-3 or TRBV12-4 and TRBJ2-5; D is perhaps TRBD1 or TRBD2 (5 bases each). CDR3 length: 16 residues. The V gene lost 3 bases and the J gene lost 4 bases, with 18 bases spanning the gap. Here the CDR3 reads CASSLGVRVVGETQYF. DNA of the CDR3: TGTGCCAGCAGTTTGGGGGTCAGGGTGGTGGGAGAGACCCAGTACTTC.

This clonotype has at least ten counts. The rearrangement uses TRBV7-9 and TRBJ1-4; the match to TRBD1 covers 9 bases. Losses at the gene ends were 4 bases for V and 5 bases for J; bases not matched to a gene: 5. This CDR3 is 15 amino acids long. The V gene's germline CDR1 is SEHNR and CDR2 FQNEAQ (reference sequence). This CDR3 is CASSSGQGRNEKLFF. The DNA for the CDR3 is TGTGCCAGCAGCTCGGGACAGGGTAGGAATGAAAAACTGTTTTTT. The complete variable domain, with remaining parts taken from reference TRBV7-9 and TRBJ1-4, reads DTGVSQNPRHKITKRGQNVTFRCDPISEHNRLYWYRQTLGQGPEFLTYFQNEAQLEKSRLLSDRFSAERPKGSFSTLEIQRTEQGDSAMYLCASSSGQGRNEKLFFGSGTQLSVL.